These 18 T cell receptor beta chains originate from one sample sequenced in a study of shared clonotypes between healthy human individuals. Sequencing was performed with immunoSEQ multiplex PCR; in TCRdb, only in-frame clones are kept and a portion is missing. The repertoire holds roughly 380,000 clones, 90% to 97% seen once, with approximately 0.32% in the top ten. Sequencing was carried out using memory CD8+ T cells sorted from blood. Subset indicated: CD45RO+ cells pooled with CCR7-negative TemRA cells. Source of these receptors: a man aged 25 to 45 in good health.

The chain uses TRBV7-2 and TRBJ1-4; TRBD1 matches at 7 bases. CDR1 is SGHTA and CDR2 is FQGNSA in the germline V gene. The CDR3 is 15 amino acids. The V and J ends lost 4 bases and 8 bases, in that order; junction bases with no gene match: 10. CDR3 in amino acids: CASSSLETGSEKLFF. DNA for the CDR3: TGTGCCAGCAGCTCCCTCGAGACAGGGTCCGAAAAACTGTTTTTT.

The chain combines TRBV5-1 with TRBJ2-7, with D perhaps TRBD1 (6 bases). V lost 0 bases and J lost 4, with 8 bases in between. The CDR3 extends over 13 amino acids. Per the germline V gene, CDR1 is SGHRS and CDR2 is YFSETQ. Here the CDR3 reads CASSLATGYEQYF. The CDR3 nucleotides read TGCGCCAGCAGCTTGGCTACAGGGTACGAGCAGTACTTC. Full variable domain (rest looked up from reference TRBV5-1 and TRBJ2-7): KAGVTQTPRYLIKTRGQQVTLSCSPISGHRSVSWYQQTPGQGLQFLFEYFSETQRNKGNFPGRFSGRQFSNSRSEMNVSTLELGDSALYLCASSLATGYEQYFGPGTRLTVT.

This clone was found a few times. The CDR3 sequence is CASSARLAEGQETQYF. The CDR3 region has the DNA TGTGCCAGTTCCGCCAGGCTAGCGGAGGGTCAAGAGACCCAGTACTTC. This chain joins TRBV19 and TRBJ2-5; 7 nucleotides align to TRBD2. This CDR3 comprises 16 residues. CDR1 and CDR2 from the germline V gene are LNHDA and SQIVND (reference sequence). Trimming cost V 8 bases and J 2 bases; bases outside gene matches: 14.

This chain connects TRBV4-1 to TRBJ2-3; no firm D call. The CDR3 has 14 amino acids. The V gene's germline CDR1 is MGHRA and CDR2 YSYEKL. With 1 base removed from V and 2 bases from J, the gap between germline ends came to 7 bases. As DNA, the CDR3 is TGCGCCAGCAGCCAAGGGCTGTACACAGATACGCAGTATTTT. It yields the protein CASSQGLYTDTQYF.

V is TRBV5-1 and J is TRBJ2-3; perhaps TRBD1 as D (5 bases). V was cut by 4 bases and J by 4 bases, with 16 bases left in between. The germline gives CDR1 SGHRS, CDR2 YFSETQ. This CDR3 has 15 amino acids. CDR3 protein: CASSRLGVPPDTQYF. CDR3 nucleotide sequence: TGCGCCAGCAGCCGGCTAGGGGTTCCTCCAGATACGCAGTATTTT. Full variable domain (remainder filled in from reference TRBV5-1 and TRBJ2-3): KAGVTQTPRYLIKTRGQQVTLSCSPISGHRSVSWYQQTPGQGLQFLFEYFSETQRNKGNFPGRFSGRQFSNSRSEMNVSTLELGDSALYLCASSRLGVPPDTQYFGPGTRLTVL.

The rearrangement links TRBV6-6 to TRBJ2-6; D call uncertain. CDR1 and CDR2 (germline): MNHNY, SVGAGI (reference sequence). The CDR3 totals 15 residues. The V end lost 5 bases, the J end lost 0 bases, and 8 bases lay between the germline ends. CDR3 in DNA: TGTGCCAGCAGTCCAGACAACTCTGGGGCCAACGTCCTGACTTTC. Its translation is CASSPDNSGANVLTF.

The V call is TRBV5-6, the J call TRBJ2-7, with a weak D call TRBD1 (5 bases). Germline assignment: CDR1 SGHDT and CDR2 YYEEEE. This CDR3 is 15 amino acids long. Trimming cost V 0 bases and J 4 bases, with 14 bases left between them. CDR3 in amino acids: CASSLGEQGSYEQYF. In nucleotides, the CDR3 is TGTGCCAGCAGCTTGGGCGAGCAGGGATCATACGAGCAGTACTTC.

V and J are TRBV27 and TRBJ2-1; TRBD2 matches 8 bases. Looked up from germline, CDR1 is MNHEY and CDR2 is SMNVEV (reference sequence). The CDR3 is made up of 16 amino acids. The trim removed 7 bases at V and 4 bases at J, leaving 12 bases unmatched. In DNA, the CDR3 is TGTGCCAGCATGACCCTCAGCGGGAGAAGGTACAATGAGCAGTTCTTC. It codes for CASMTLSGRRYNEQFF.

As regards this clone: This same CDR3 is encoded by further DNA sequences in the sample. As DNA, the CDR3 is TGTGCCAGTAGTATCGGTACCGGGGAGCTGTTTTTT. This encodes CASSIGTGELFF. The rearrangement joins TRBV19 to TRBJ2-2, with D hard to call. The V and J ends lost 3 bases and 5 bases respectively, with 4 bases between them. The germline V gene has CDR1 LNHDA and CDR2 SQIVND (reference sequence). CDR3 length: 12 residues.

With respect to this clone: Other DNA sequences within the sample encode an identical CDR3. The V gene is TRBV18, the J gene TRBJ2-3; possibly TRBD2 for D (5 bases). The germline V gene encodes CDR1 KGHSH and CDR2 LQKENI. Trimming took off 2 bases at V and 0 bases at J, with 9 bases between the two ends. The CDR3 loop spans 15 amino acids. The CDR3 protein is CASSPSGGSTDTQYF. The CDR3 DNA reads TGTGCCAGCTCACCATCAGGAGGTAGCACAGATACGCAGTATTTT.

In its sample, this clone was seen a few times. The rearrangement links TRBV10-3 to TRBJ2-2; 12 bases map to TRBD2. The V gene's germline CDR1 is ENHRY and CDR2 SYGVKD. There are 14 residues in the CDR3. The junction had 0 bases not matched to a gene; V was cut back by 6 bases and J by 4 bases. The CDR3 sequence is CAIRLAGGTGELFF. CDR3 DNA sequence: TGTGCCATCAGACTAGCGGGAGGCACCGGGGAGCTGTTTTTT.

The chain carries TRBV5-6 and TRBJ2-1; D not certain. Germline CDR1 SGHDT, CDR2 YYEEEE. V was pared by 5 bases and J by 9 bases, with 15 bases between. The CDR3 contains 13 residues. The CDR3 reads CASRREVTGEQFF. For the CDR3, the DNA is TGTGCCAGCAGAAGAGAGGTCACGGGTGAGCAGTTCTTC.

CDR3 amino acids: CASSVGGHTGELFF. CDR3 bases: TGTGCCAGCAGCGTAGGGGGCCACACCGGGGAGCTGTTTTTT. The chain uses TRBV9 and TRBJ2-2, with D possibly being TRBD1 (5 bases). Per germline, CDR1 SGDLS and CDR2 YYNGEE. CDR3 size: 14 residues. V lost 0 bases to trimming and J lost 3 bases, with 6 bases between them.

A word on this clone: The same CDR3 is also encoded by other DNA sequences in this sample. CDR3: CASSLPQGSTDTQYF. The CDR3 region has the DNA TGTGCCAGCAGCTTGCCGCAGGGGAGCACAGATACGCAGTATTTT. The chain carries TRBV7-9 and TRBJ2-3, with a weak D call TRBD1 (6 bases). Between the trimmed V and J ends, which lost 3 bases and 0 bases, there was a span of 10 bases. Germline CDR1 reads SEHNR; CDR2 reads FQNEAQ (reference sequence). The length of the CDR3 is 15 residues.

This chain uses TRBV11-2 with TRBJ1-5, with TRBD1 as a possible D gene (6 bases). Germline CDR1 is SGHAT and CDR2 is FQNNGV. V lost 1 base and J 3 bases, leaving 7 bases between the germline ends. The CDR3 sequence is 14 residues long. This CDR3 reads CASSLGTVNQPQHF. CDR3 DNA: TGTGCCAGCAGCTTAGGGACAGTCAATCAGCCCCAGCATTTT.

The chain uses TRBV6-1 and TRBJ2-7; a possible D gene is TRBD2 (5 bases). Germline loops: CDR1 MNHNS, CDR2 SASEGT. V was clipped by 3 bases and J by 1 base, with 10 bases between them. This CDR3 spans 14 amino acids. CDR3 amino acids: CASSDGAASYEQYF. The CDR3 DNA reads TGTGCCAGCAGTGACGGAGCGGCTTCCTACGAGCAGTACTTC.

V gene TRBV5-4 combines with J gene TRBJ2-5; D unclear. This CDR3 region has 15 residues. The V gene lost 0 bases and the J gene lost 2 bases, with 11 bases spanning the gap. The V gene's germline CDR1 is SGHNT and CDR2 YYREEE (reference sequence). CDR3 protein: CASSLGGGPQETQYF. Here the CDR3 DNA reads TGTGCCAGCAGCTTGGGAGGCGGTCCTCAAGAGACCCAGTACTTC.

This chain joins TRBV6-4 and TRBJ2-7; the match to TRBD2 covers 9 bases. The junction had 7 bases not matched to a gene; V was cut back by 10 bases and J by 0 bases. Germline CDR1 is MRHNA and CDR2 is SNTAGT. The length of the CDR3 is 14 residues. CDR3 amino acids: CATRTSASSYEQYF. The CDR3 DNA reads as TGTGCCACCCGGACTAGCGCGAGCTCCTACGAGCAGTACTTC.